The TCR beta chain described here comes from a study of Graves' ophthalmopathy and Graves' hyperthyroidism. Germline V lookup: CDR1 SEHNR, CDR2 FQNEAQ (reference sequence). CDR3 size: 14 residues. Trimming removed 5 bases from V and 10 bases from J, with 20 bases in between. About 10 ml of fresh blood yielded the PBMCs by density gradient. TCR beta CDR3 amplification used RNA transcripts. HTBI primers were used in a first-round RT-PCR, which preceded a second-round multiplex PCR. TCRdb processed the multiplex PCR reads anew with MiXCR; each CDR3 protein has one entry. The table has about 400,000 distinct CDR3 sequences, around a fifth seen once.

The sequenced sample consisted of peripheral blood. The clonotype comes from a woman between 18 and 29 years old with stable Graves' hyperthyroidism. The rearrangement joins TRBV7-9 to TRBJ2-5, with D uncertain. As DNA, the CDR3 is TGTGCCAGCAGCCCCGGTTTGGCTACTAAGGGCCAGTACTTC. It encodes CASSPGLATKGQYF.